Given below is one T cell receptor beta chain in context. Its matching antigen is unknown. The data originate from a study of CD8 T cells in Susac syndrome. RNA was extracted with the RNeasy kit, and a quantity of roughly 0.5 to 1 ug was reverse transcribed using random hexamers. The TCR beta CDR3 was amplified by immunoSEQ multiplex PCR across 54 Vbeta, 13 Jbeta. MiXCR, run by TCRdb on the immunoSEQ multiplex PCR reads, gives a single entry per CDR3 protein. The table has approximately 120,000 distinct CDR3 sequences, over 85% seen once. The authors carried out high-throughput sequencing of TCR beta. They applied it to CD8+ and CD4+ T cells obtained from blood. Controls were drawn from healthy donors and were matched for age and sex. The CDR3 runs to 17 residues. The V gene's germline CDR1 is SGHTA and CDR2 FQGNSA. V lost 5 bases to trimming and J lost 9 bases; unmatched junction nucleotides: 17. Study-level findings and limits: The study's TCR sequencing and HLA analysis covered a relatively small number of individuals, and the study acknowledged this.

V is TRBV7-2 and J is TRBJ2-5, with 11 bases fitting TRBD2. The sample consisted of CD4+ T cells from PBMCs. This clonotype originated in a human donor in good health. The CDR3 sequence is CASSVRVLAGAGGAQYF. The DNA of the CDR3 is TGTGCCAGCAGCGTTCGGGTACTAGCGGGAGCCGGTGGAGCCCAGTACTTC. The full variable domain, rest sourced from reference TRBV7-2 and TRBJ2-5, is GAGVSQSPSNKVTEKGKDVELRCDPISGHTALYWYRQSLGQGLEFLIYFQGNSAPDKSGLPSDRFSAERTGGSVSTLTIQRTQQEDSAVYLCASSVRVLAGAGGAQYFGPGTRLLVL.